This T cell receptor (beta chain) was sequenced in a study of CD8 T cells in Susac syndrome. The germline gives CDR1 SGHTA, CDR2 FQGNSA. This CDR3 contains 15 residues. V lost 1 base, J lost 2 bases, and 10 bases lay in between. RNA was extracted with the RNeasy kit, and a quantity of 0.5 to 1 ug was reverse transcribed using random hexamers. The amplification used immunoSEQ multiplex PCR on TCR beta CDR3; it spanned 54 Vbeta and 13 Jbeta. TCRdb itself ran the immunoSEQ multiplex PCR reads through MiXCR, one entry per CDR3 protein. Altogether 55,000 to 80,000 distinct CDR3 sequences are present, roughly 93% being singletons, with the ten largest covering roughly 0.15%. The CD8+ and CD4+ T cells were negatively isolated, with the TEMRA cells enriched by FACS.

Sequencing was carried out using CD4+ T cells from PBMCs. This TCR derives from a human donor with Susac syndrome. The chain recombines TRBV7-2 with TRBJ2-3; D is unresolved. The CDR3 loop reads CASSLGVSNTDTQYF. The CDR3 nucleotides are TGTGCCAGCAGCTTAGGGGTGTCGAACACAGATACGCAGTATTTT.